This record looks at one T cell receptor beta chain sequence and its context. This record belongs to a study of blood T cell repertoires in COVID-19. As for the study in general: COVID-19 samples, acute and convalescent, were from the United States, Italy and Spain. Sample material is recorded as cDNA or gDNA derived from T cells, B-cell-depleted T cells, or PBMCs.

This CDR3 has 15 amino acids. Germline V gives CDR1 GTSNPN, CDR2 SVGIG (reference sequence). Trimming at V came to 2 bases and at J to 3 bases, leaving 7 bases not matched to a gene. Methods used by the authors: Amplification of reference gene primers was used by the study to estimate nucleated cell counts. This table comes from immunoSEQ multiplex PCR, and its TCRdb copy is limited to in-frame clones, with some not included. From that table come the V and J calls and clone size; the DNA was used to work out D and trimming. The sample yields about 48,000 clones, over 80% seen once. Sequenced material: peripheral blood. The chain joins TRBV30 to TRBJ1-1, with TRBD1 identical over 9 bases. This sequence was found in a man aged 65 to 85 with acute or convalescent COVID-19. This CDR3 reads CAWSRKRTGDTEAFF. The CDR3 nucleotides are TGTGCCTGGAGTCGTAAACGGACAGGGGACACTGAAGCTTTCTTT.